Listed below are T cell receptor beta chains from one sample, sequenced in a study of control samples from healthy donors and cancer patients. Produced via immunoSEQ multiplex PCR; TCRdb's table is partial and in-frame only. This table holds some 76,000 clones, roughly 90% found once. The sample was PBMCs. The receptor set was obtained from a woman aged 45 to 65 with colorectal cancer. Each CDR3 is given with its conserved first and last residue. The order of the fields is J gene, V gene, D gene, clone size, CDR3 DNA, CDR3 protein. A D gene is named only where the DNA matches it firmly. Clone sizes are given selectively: once, few, many, or a class where the clone is expanded.

J: TRBJ1-2; V: TRBV5-4; D: .; size: .; DNA: TGTGCCAGCAGCTGGGACGGTCGTAACTATGGCTACACCTTC; CDR3: CASSWDGRNYGYTF
J: TRBJ1-2; V: TRBV21-1; D: .; size: few; DNA: TGTGCCAGCAGCAGGACAGGGGGTCTCGGATATGGCTACACCTTC; CDR3: CASSRTGGLGYGYTF
J: TRBJ1-5; V: TRBV7-2; D: TRBD1; size: .; DNA: TGTGCCAGCAGCTTAGGGGACAGTAGCAATCAGCCCCAGCATTTT; CDR3: CASSLGDSSNQPQHF
J: TRBJ2-5; V: TRBV7-3; D: .; size: .; DNA: TGTGCCAGCAGCGGTGGTCCCCAAGAGACCCAGTACTTC; CDR3: CASSGGPQETQYF
J: TRBJ2-3; V: TRBV7-3; D: TRBD2; size: .; DNA: TGTGCCAGCAGCTTAACTAATCTAGGGCGGGGGTTTGATACGCAGTATTTT; CDR3: CASSLTNLGRGFDTQYF
J: TRBJ2-1; V: TRBV7-2; D: .; size: .; DNA: TGTGCCAGCAGCCCCAGGGTGGGGACTTCTCAGCTAGGGGGCAATGAGCAGTTCTTC; CDR3: CASSPRVGTSQLGGNEQFF
J: TRBJ1-6; V: TRBV25-1; D: .; size: .; DNA: TGTGCCAGCAGTGAAAGTTCTTCACCCCTCCACTTT; CDR3: CASSESSSPLHF
J: TRBJ2-1; V: TRBV5-1; D: .; size: .; DNA: TGCGCCAGCAGCCCTTGGTCCTCCTACAATGAGCAGTTCTTC; CDR3: CASSPWSSYNEQFF
J: TRBJ1-6; V: TRBV28; D: .; size: once; DNA: TGTGCCAGCACCCCCGGCGGACTTTCACCCCTCCACTTT; CDR3: CASTPGGLSPLHF
J: TRBJ2-3; V: TRBV19; D: TRBD2; size: .; DNA: TGTGCCAGTAGTTCTTTAGCGGGGGGGCCGACAGATACGCAGTATTTT; CDR3: CASSSLAGGPTDTQYF
J: TRBJ2-4; V: TRBV3-1/TRBV3-2; D: .; size: once; DNA: TGTGCCAGCAGAATTGAGCGGGTGATACAAAACATTCAGTACTTC; CDR3: CASRIERVIQNIQYF
J: TRBJ1-3; V: TRBV27; D: .; size: .; DNA: TGTGCCAGCAGCCCGGGGGGGGGAAACACCATATATTTT; CDR3: CASSPGGGNTIYF
J: TRBJ1-2; V: TRBV6-1; D: .; size: .; DNA: TGTGCCAGCAGTGAAATGGGAACGGGGTACTATGGCTACACCTTC; CDR3: CASSEMGTGYYGYTF
J: TRBJ2-5; V: TRBV6-2/TRBV6-3; D: .; size: .; DNA: TGTGCCAGCAGCCTACGAGGCAGGGGAGGAGAGACCCAGTACTTC; CDR3: CASSLRGRGGETQYF
J: TRBJ1-6; V: TRBV7-8; D: .; size: .; DNA: TGTGCCAGCGGGGGGGAGGGAAATTCACCCCTCCACTTT; CDR3: CASGGEGNSPLHF
J: TRBJ2-6; V: TRBV19; D: .; size: .; DNA: TGTGCCAGTGAGGGGCCTGGGGCCAACGTCCTGACTTTC; CDR3: CASEGPGANVLTF
J: TRBJ1-3; V: TRBV3-1/TRBV3-2; D: TRBD1; size: once; DNA: TGTGCCAGCAGCCCTGGGGGGACAGGCTTACTCTCCTCTGGAAACACCATATATTTT; CDR3: CASSPGGTGLLSSGNTIYF
J: TRBJ1-2; V: TRBV14; D: .; size: .; DNA: TGTGCCAGCAGCCAATTCCGGGCCCCGGGGGGCTACACCTTC; CDR3: CASSQFRAPGGYTF
J: TRBJ2-5; V: TRBV30; D: TRBD1; size: few; DNA: TGTGCCTGGGCCCTAACAGGGGCACAAGAGACCCAGTACTTC; CDR3: CAWALTGAQETQYF
J: TRBJ1-1; V: TRBV2; D: .; size: .; DNA: TGTGCCAGCAGTGTGGGAGTCGGCAACACTGAAGCTTTCTTT; CDR3: CASSVGVGNTEAFF
J: TRBJ1-4; V: TRBV7-9; D: TRBD1; size: once; DNA: TGTGCCAGCAGCTTAGCGGGACAGACCCTAGATGAAAAACTGTTTTTT; CDR3: CASSLAGQTLDEKLFF
J: TRBJ2-1; V: TRBV2; D: .; size: .; DNA: TGTGCCAGCAGTGAAACGTCCGATGAGCAGTTCTTC; CDR3: CASSETSDEQFF
J: TRBJ1-1; V: TRBV10-1; D: .; size: .; DNA: TGCGCCAGCACTCCACAGGGAGAGGGGACTGAAGCTTTCTTT; CDR3: CASTPQGEGTEAFF
J: TRBJ2-1; V: TRBV6-5; D: .; size: .; DNA: TGTGCCAGCAGCGGGGCGTCCGGGGACAATGAGCAGTTCTTC; CDR3: CASSGASGDNEQFF
J: TRBJ2-5; V: TRBV29-1; D: .; size: .; DNA: TGCAGCGTTAAAGGCAGGTTACAAGAGACCCAGTACTTC; CDR3: CSVKGRLQETQYF
J: TRBJ1-3; V: TRBV12-3/TRBV12-4; D: .; size: .; DNA: TGTGCCAGCAGGGACAGAATTGGAAACACCATATATTTT; CDR3: CASRDRIGNTIYF
J: TRBJ1-1; V: TRBV5-6; D: .; size: .; DNA: TGTGCCAGCAGCTTGGGTTCGGCTCGGAACACTGAAGCTTTCTTT; CDR3: CASSLGSARNTEAFF
J: TRBJ2-1; V: TRBV7-9; D: .; size: .; DNA: TGTGCCAGCAGCCGACCCGGCGGAGACAATGAGCAGTTCTTC; CDR3: CASSRPGGDNEQFF
J: TRBJ2-3; V: TRBV6-5; D: TRBD1; size: .; DNA: TGTGCCAGCAGACGCTTGACAGGGGGCACAGATACGCAGTATTTT; CDR3: CASRRLTGGTDTQYF
J: TRBJ1-1; V: TRBV7-9; D: .; size: .; DNA: TGTGCCAGCAGCTTAAATGATAACACTGAAGCTTTCTTT; CDR3: CASSLNDNTEAFF
J: TRBJ1-6; V: TRBV27; D: .; size: .; DNA: TGTGCCAGCAGTTTCGGGGGTGGCTCACCCCTCCACTTT; CDR3: CASSFGGGSPLHF
J: TRBJ1-5; V: TRBV19; D: TRBD1; size: .; DNA: TGTGCCAGTAGACAGGGGGCGAGTCAGCCCCAGCATTTT; CDR3: CASRQGASQPQHF
J: TRBJ1-2; V: TRBV4-3; D: .; size: .; DNA: TGCGCCAGCAGCCGCGAAGGGACGGGTGGATCCAATGGCTACACCTTC; CDR3: CASSREGTGGSNGYTF
J: TRBJ1-5; V: TRBV6-2/TRBV6-3; D: TRBD1; size: .; DNA: TGTGCCAGCCGCCCCCTGGACAGGGGAGGCAATCAGCCCCAGCATTTT; CDR3: CASRPLDRGGNQPQHF
J: TRBJ1-2; V: TRBV6-5; D: .; size: .; DNA: TGTGCCAGGTATCGTACCTATGGCTACACCTTC; CDR3: CARYRTYGYTF
J: TRBJ1-3; V: TRBV30; D: .; size: .; DNA: TGTGCCTGGAGTGTACCCAGGCTCTCTGGAAACACCATATATTTT; CDR3: CAWSVPRLSGNTIYF
J: TRBJ2-5; V: TRBV19; D: .; size: .; DNA: TGTGCCAGTAGTGCCTCCGGGACACTCGAAGAGACCCAGTACTTC; CDR3: CASSASGTLEETQYF
J: TRBJ1-4; V: TRBV12-3/TRBV12-4; D: .; size: .; DNA: TGTGCCAGCAGTAGGGACATCTCTCCTCTCCTGTTTTTT; CDR3: CASSRDISPLLFF
J: TRBJ1-2; V: TRBV4-1; D: .; size: .; DNA: TGCGCCAGCAGCCAAGATGGGTTTGGTGGCTACACCTTC; CDR3: CASSQDGFGGYTF
J: TRBJ1-1; V: TRBV9; D: .; size: .; DNA: TGTGCCAGCAGCGTAGAGGCCTCCGCGGGGTGGGCTTTCTTT; CDR3: CASSVEASAGWAFF
J: TRBJ1-2; V: TRBV29-1; D: .; size: .; DNA: TGCAGCGTTGATAAGGGAAATAACTATGGCTACACCTTC; CDR3: CSVDKGNNYGYTF
J: TRBJ1-2; V: TRBV30; D: .; size: .; DNA: TGTGCCTGGACAGGGAACAGCTATGGCTACACCTTC; CDR3: CAWTGNSYGYTF